This record concerns one T cell receptor beta chain sequence. What it recognizes is unknown. A sample-barcoded 5' primer and a J-beta primer mix were used in a second PCR of roughly 7 to 11 cycles. Each cDNA molecule was tagged by a template-switch adaptor that had 12 random nucleotides. Per-sample output comprised a minimum of 3 million paired-end reads containing CDR3. A single record per CDR3 protein comes from TCRdb applying MiXCR to the 5' RACE reads. This sample has 1.5 million to 2 million distinct CDR3 sequences, with around half found just once. Each sample yielded at least 6.5 million isolated PBMCs. The sample comes from a study of blood T cells in healthy people across ages. Findings and limits, study-wide: Long-lived donors carried more naive CD4+ cells and greater diversity than aged donors.

The length of the CDR3 is 14 residues. V lost 5 bases and J lost 0, with 13 bases in between. Per germline, CDR1 DFQATT and CDR2 SNEGSKA (reference sequence). This chain joins TRBV20-1 and TRBJ1-1, with a weak D call TRBD1 (6 bases). This clonotype originated in a woman between 40 and 55 years old in good health. Material for sequencing was blood. CDR3 region: CSALQGALNTEAFF. CDR3 sequence (DNA): TGCAGTGCTCTACAGGGAGCTCTGAACACTGAAGCTTTCTTT.